This paragraph covers one T cell receptor beta chain sequence. Antigen specificity is unknown. Clones were sequenced by immunoSEQ multiplex PCR, and TCRdb holds only the in-frame ones, with some missing. In the table there are about 90,000 clones, roughly 89% of which are singletons. The V and J ends lost 5 bases and 6 bases, in that order; junction bases with no gene match: 8. This CDR3 has 15 residues. Germline V lookup: CDR1 LNHDA, CDR2 SQIVND (reference sequence). The data belong to a study of OX40 agonist ivuxolimab in advanced cancers. Study-level results: It was also the case that some nonresponders had low normalized T-cell clonal expansion. With doses of 0.1 to 3.0 mg/kg, CD4+ and CD8+ blood T cells had undergone clonal expansion by week 6.

The starting material was CD4+ or CD8+ T cells sorted from blood, obtained in a trial of the OX40 agonist ivuxolimab. The TCR comes from an adult with an advanced solid tumor such as melanoma, head and neck, liver or kidney cancer. The rearrangement uses TRBV19 and TRBJ2-1; TRBD2 agrees at 9 bases. The CDR3 reads CASSLAGRSGNEQFF. DNA for the CDR3: TGTGCCAGTAGTCTAGCGGGGCGGTCTGGCAATGAGCAGTTCTTC.